The next 9 T cell receptor beta chains were all read from a single sample in a study of response to subunit inactivated influenza vaccine. In TCRdb, the RT-PCR reads were re-called with MiXCR into one record per CDR3 protein. The sample lists about 650,000 distinct CDR3 sequences, around 16% occurring once. The sequenced sample was PBMCs from blood, obtained 11 to 12 days after vaccination. The receptors come from a man aged 45 to 65 who received an inactivated influenza vaccine.

The chain employs TRBV11-2 and TRBJ2-6, with 9 bases fitting TRBD1. The V gene's germline CDR1 is SGHAT and CDR2 FQNNGV. V lost 2 bases and J lost 0; bases outside the gene matches: 8. This CDR3 spans 19 amino acids. The CDR3: CASSLPSGTGTSGANVLTF. The CDR3 nucleotides read TGTGCCAGCAGCTTACCCTCCGGGACAGGGACCTCTGGGGCCAACGTCCTGACTTTC.

The chain employs TRBV3-1 and TRBJ1-3, with D tentatively TRBD1 (5 bases). Trimming shortened V by 4 bases and J by 6 bases, and 19 bases separated the two germline ends. This CDR3 has 16 residues. The V gene's germline CDR1 is LGHDT and CDR2 YNNKEL (reference sequence). CDR3 amino acids: CASSPLWPGSENTIYF. CDR3 DNA sequence: TGTGCCAGCAGCCCCCTTTGGCCAGGGTCGGAAAACACCATATATTTT.

This clonotype was counted a few times. This chain joins TRBV20-1 and TRBJ2-1; 8 bases are a match to TRBD2. Losses at the gene ends were 1 base for V and 1 base for J; bases not matched to a gene: 3. The germline V gene encodes CDR1 DFQATT and CDR2 SNEGSKA (reference sequence). The CDR3 extends over 15 amino acids. CDR3 protein: CSARVPGGSYNEQFF. CDR3 nucleotides: TGCAGTGCTAGAGTCCCGGGAGGGTCCTACAATGAGCAGTTCTTC.

This clonotype was picked up many times. CDR3 protein: CASSSFGTRTTGANVLTF. For the CDR3, the DNA is TGTGCCAGTAGCTCATTTGGAACTAGGACAACTGGGGCCAACGTCCTGACTTTC. This sequence joins TRBV19 and TRBJ2-6; D is tentatively TRBD1 or TRBD2 (5 bases each). V lost 6 bases to trimming and J lost 2 bases, with 20 bases between them. Germline values: CDR1 LNHDA, CDR2 SQIVND (reference sequence). CDR3 size: 18 residues. The full variable domain, in which reference TRBV19 and TRBJ2-6 provide the parts outside the CDR3, is DGGITQSPKYLFRKEGQNVTLSCEQNLNHDAMYWYRQDPGQGLRLIYYSQIVNDFQKGDIAEGYSVSREKKESFPLTVTSAQKNPTAFYLCASSSFGTRTTGANVLTFGAGSRLTVL.

The chain recombines TRBV14 with TRBJ2-3, with unresolved D. In germline, CDR1 is SGHDN, CDR2 FVKESK. V lost 8 bases, J lost 0 bases, and 12 bases lay in between. This CDR3 comprises 14 residues. The chain's CDR3 is CASQPYSSTDTQYF. The CDR3 bases are TGTGCCAGCCAACCCTATTCCAGCACAGATACGCAGTATTTT.

This clonotype was seen at least ten times. CDR3 loop: CASSKTGGPYEQYF. The CDR3, as DNA: TGTGCCAGCAGCAAAACAGGGGGCCCCTACGAGCAGTACTTC. V usage is TRBV7-2 and J usage is TRBJ2-7; 9 nucleotides line up with TRBD1. Losses at the gene ends were 5 bases for V and 2 bases for J; bases not matched to a gene: 4. In germline, CDR1 is SGHTA, CDR2 FQGNSA. The CDR3 is 14 amino acids.

This CDR3 is CASSQLMAGLAGGGTYEQYF. The CDR3 DNA is TGTGCCAGCAGCCAACTTATGGCGGGACTAGCGGGAGGGGGTACCTACGAGCAGTACTTC. The J gene is TRBJ2-7, the V gene TRBV4-2; 16 bases match TRBD2. The CDR3 is made up of 20 amino acids. The V and J ends lost 2 bases and 2 bases, in that order; junction bases with no gene match: 12. Germline CDR1 LGHNA, CDR2 YNFKEQ.

The chain couples TRBV7-2 to TRBJ2-1; 9 bases match TRBD2. The ends lost 2 bases at V and 8 bases at J; junction bases unmatched: 13. From germline, CDR1 is SGHTA and CDR2 FQGNSA. This CDR3 is 17 amino acids long. The CDR3 loop reads CASSLSRHGSGSYEQFF. The CDR3 DNA reads as TGTGCCAGCAGCTTATCCCGTCATGGTAGCGGGAGCTATGAGCAGTTCTTC.

The chain recombines TRBV14 with TRBJ2-7; 7 bases fit TRBD2. J was trimmed by 4 bases and V by 1 base; bases with no gene match: 10. In germline, CDR1 is SGHDN, CDR2 FVKESK. This CDR3 has 16 amino acids. Here the CDR3 DNA reads TGTGCCAGCAGCCAAGGGAGCGGGGCAGTTAAGTACGAGCAGTACTTC. The encoded protein is CASSQGSGAVKYEQYF.